This entry lists 21 T cell receptor beta chains sequenced from one sample in a study of blood T cell repertoires in COVID-19. This table comes from immunoSEQ multiplex PCR, and its TCRdb copy is limited to in-frame clones, with some not included. The sample includes 200,000 to 250,000 clones, 85% to 95% of them seen just once. The material sequenced was PBMCs or T cells enriched from blood (not recorded which). The receptors were sampled from a woman aged 18-29 years who had recovered from COVID-19.

V usage is TRBV11-3 and J usage is TRBJ1-1; TRBD1 matches 8 bases. Germline V gene sequence: CDR1 SGHNT, CDR2 YENEEA. This CDR3 has 13 residues. Germline trimming cut 6 bases from V and 4 bases from J; bases unmatched to any gene: 4. CDR3 bases: TGTGCCAGCAGTGTTACAGGGGGCACTGAAGCTTTCTTT. It specifies CASSVTGGTEAFF.

The V and J genes are TRBV27 and TRBJ2-7, with 11 bases fitting TRBD2. Germline V gives CDR1 MNHEY, CDR2 SMNVEV (reference sequence). J was trimmed by 9 bases and V by 8 bases; bases with no gene match: 18. This CDR3 is built from 16 residues. The CDR3 coding sequence is TGTGCCAGCTCGATGGACGGGACTAGCGGTCCTTGGGGGCAGTACTTC. This codes for CASSMDGTSGPWGQYF.

The chain carries TRBV9 and TRBJ1-2; D is unclear. Germline V gene sequence: CDR1 SGDLS, CDR2 YYNGEE. Trimming left V 5 bases short and J 7 bases short, with 15 bases between. CDR3 length: 13 amino acids. The CDR3 region is CASSLGGAGGYTF. Here the CDR3 DNA reads TGTGCCAGCAGTCTAGGTGGTGCGGGTGGCTACACCTTC.

This clone has just one count. The chain employs TRBV7-2 and TRBJ1-5, with D hard to call. The CDR3 is made up of 15 amino acids. V was cut by 0 bases and J by 7 bases, with 13 bases left in between. Germline V gene lookup returns CDR1 SGHTA and CDR2 FQGNSA. CDR3 protein: CASSLAPVGGQPQHF. The CDR3 region has the DNA TGTGCCAGCAGCTTAGCGCCGGTGGGAGGGCAGCCCCAGCATTTT.

The table lists this clone with a count of one. This chain uses TRBV5-1 with TRBJ1-1; 8 bases are shared with TRBD1. The germline V gene has CDR1 SGHRS and CDR2 YFSETQ. This CDR3 region has 16 residues. V was pared by 4 bases and J by 0 bases, with 8 bases of the junction left unmatched. Here the CDR3 DNA reads TGCGCCAGCAGCAACCGGGACAGGACCTTGAACACTGAAGCTTTCTTT. This translates into CASSNRDRTLNTEAFF.

In its sample, this clone was seen once. The chain links TRBV12-3 or TRBV12-4 to TRBJ1-1; D gene uncertain. V was shortened by 6 bases and J by 4 bases, with 9 bases between the two germline ends. The CDR3 is 12 amino acids. CDR3 coding DNA: TGTGCCAGCAGCCCTCTCCCCACTGAAGCTTTCTTT. The encoded protein is CASSPLPTEAFF.

The V and J genes are TRBV5-1 and TRBJ2-2; TRBD1 matches 10 bases. The germline gives CDR1 SGHRS, CDR2 YFSETQ. The V segment lost 4 bases and the J segment 2 bases; nucleotides outside the gene matches: 5. CDR3 size: 16 residues. CDR3: CASSLRDRGNTGELFF. The DNA for the CDR3 is TGCGCCAGCAGCCTCCGGGACAGGGGTAACACCGGGGAGCTGTTTTTT.

The V call is TRBV11-1, the J call TRBJ2-3; 8 nucleotides line up with TRBD2. Unmatched junction bases numbered 3, after V lost 3 bases and J lost 1 base. CDR3 length: 15 amino acids. Germline CDR1 is SGHAT and CDR2 is FQDESV (reference sequence). The CDR3 DNA reads TGTGCCAGCAGCTTCCCGGGAGGGGGCACAGATACGCAGTATTTT. Translated: CASSFPGGGTDTQYF.

A word on this clone: A much larger clone lies a single base off, so this may be a read error. This rearrangement joins TRBV28 to TRBJ1-1; no reliable D call. This CDR3 region has 13 residues. Germline CDR1 is MDHEN and CDR2 is SYDVKM. With 2 bases removed from V and 1 base from J, the gap between germline ends came to 5 bases. CDR3 in amino acids: CASSLGRNTEAFF. The CDR3, as DNA: TGTGCCAGCAGTTTAGGGAGGAACACTGAAGCTTTCTTT.

This chain links TRBV3-1 (or the pseudogene TRBV3-2) with TRBJ1-6; D gene ambiguous. Trimming cost V 0 bases and J 8 bases, with 5 bases left between them. Per germline, CDR1 LGHDT and CDR2 YNNKEL (reference sequence). This CDR3 has 13 amino acids. CDR3 sequence: CASSQDAHSPLHF. CDR3 coding DNA: TGTGCCAGCAGCCAAGATGCGCATTCACCCCTCCACTTT.

J is TRBJ2-2 and V is TRBV5-1; 14 bases agree with TRBD2. Germline V CDR1 and CDR2: SGHRS, YFSETQ. The CDR3 covers 16 residues. V dropped 4 bases and J dropped 8; count of bases not matched to a gene: 7. In nucleotides, the CDR3 is TGCGCCAGCAGCCAGGGACTAGCGGGAGTCTCAGGGGAGCTGTTTTTT. Amino acid sequence: CASSQGLAGVSGELFF.

The V call is TRBV15, the J call TRBJ2-3; 8 positions match TRBD1. Germline lookup yields CDR1 LNHNV and CDR2 YYDKDF (reference sequence). The CDR3 length is 16 residues. Trimming at V came to 2 bases and at J to 1 base, leaving 5 bases not matched to a gene. CDR3 amino acids: CATSRRTGPRTDTQYF. CDR3 sequence (DNA): TGTGCCACCAGCAGAAGGACAGGGCCTCGCACAGATACGCAGTATTTT.

The chain recombines TRBV20-1 with TRBJ1-2, with 7 bases that match TRBD1. Germline-derived CDR1 and CDR2 are DFQATT and SNEGSKA (reference sequence). The CDR3 spans 11 residues. Trimming at V came to 6 bases and at J to 5 bases, leaving 3 bases not matched to a gene. CDR3 residues: CSAWDSYGYTF. CDR3 coding DNA: TGCAGTGCATGGGACAGTTATGGCTACACCTTC.

The chain joins TRBV3-1 (or the pseudogene TRBV3-2) to TRBJ2-5, with D perhaps matching TRBD2 (5 bases). This CDR3 comprises 13 residues. The ends were cut back, 1 base at V and 4 bases at J, with 7 bases in the middle. Germline loops: CDR1 LGHDT, CDR2 YNNKEL (reference sequence). The CDR3, as DNA: TGTGCCAGCAGCCAAGGAGGGTCAGAGACCCAGTACTTC. It yields the protein CASSQGGSETQYF.

This chain uses TRBV7-8 with TRBJ2-7; D is perhaps TRBD2 (6 bases). The germline CDR1 and CDR2 sequences are SGHVS and FQNEAQ. CDR3 length: 15 amino acids. The germline V and J ends were trimmed by 1 base and 2 bases, with 12 bases remaining between them. The CDR3 spells CASSLGDGRTYEQYF. CDR3 nucleotides: TGTGCCAGCAGCTTAGGCGACGGGAGAACCTACGAGCAGTACTTC.

Written as DNA, the CDR3 is TGTGCCAGCAGCGAGTCAGGGGCCCGGGGTAAACTGTTTTTT. Its translation: CASSESGARGKLFF. The rearrangement links TRBV9 to TRBJ1-4; TRBD1 is a possible D gene (6 bases). Germline V gene lookup returns CDR1 SGDLS and CDR2 YYNGEE. The CDR3 has 14 residues. V lost 3 bases, J lost 11 bases, and 17 bases lay in between. The variable domain in full, completed from reference TRBV9 and TRBJ1-4, reads DSGVTQTPKHLITATGQRVTLRCSPRSGDLSVYWYQQSLDQGLQFLIQYYNGEERAKGNILERFSAQQFPDLHSELNLSSLELGDSALYFCASSESGARGKLFFGSGTQLSVL.

The CDR3 spells CASSPGQLRYGYTF. The CDR3 nucleotides read TGTGCCAGCAGCCCCGGACAGCTGAGATATGGCTACACCTTC. The rearrangement uses TRBV6-5 and TRBJ1-2; D might be TRBD1 (6 bases). Germline CDR1 MNHEY, CDR2 SVGAGI. The CDR3 runs to 14 residues. V was cut by 6 bases and J by 5 bases, with 16 bases left in between.

The sample holds one count of this clone. The gene calls are TRBV15 and TRBJ2-6; D unresolved. The CDR3 runs to 17 residues. The V end was cut by 1 base, the J end by 0 bases, with 10 bases between. Germline V gene sequence: CDR1 LNHNV, CDR2 YYDKDF (reference sequence). CDR3 coding DNA: TGTGCCACCAGCAGAGTTCTAGGCAGCTCTGGGGCCAACGTCCTGACTTTC. Translated, it gives CATSRVLGSSGANVLTF.

This clone appeared a few times. This chain joins TRBV28 and TRBJ2-3; 8 bases agree with TRBD1. CDR1 and CDR2 (germline): MDHEN, SYDVKM. J lost 5 bases, V lost 5 bases, and 9 bases had no gene match. The CDR3 spans 15 residues. The chain's CDR3 is CASSLETGEVDTQYF. DNA of the CDR3: TGTGCCAGCAGTCTGGAGACAGGGGAGGTAGATACGCAGTATTTT.

This clone was seen a single time. This chain uses TRBV3-1 (or the pseudogene TRBV3-2) with TRBJ1-1; D ambiguous. The V gene's germline CDR1 is LGHDT and CDR2 YNNKEL (reference sequence). Trimming took 4 bases from V and 6 from J, leaving 12 bases between them. The CDR3 runs 13 residues. The CDR3 sequence is CASSPHAVPEAFF. The CDR3 coding sequence is TGTGCCAGCAGCCCTCATGCGGTCCCTGAAGCTTTCTTT.

The chain uses TRBV7-9 and TRBJ1-1; TRBD1 might be the D (6 bases). CDR1 and CDR2 (germline): SEHNR, FQNEAQ (reference sequence). V lost 5 bases, J lost 1 base, and 17 bases lay in between. The CDR3 totals 16 residues. The CDR3, as DNA: TGTGCCAGCAGCCTGGAGTCAGGGGTCGGGAACACTGAAGCTTTCTTT. The encoded protein is CASSLESGVGNTEAFF.